This T cell receptor beta chain is from a study of PD-1 blockade in classical Hodgkin lymphoma. General observations from the study: Newly diagnosed patients were said to have less baseline TCR diversity than healthy donors did. When nivolumab was started under 1 year after ASCT, patients were excluded. Baseline diversity was lower in partial responders and progressors than complete responders. A significant rise in TCR diversity by C4D1 was seen for CD4+ but not CD8+ cells.

Concerning this clone itself: The antigen is not known.

Sample time point: cycle 4 day 1 (C4D1), after 5 to 7 weeks of nivolumab. Each patient relapsed following autologous stem cell transplantation, and prior brentuximab vedotin exposure differed. Trimming removed 0 bases at V and 6 bases at J, with 12 bases between. The CDR3 has 14 amino acids. CDR1 and CDR2 from the germline V gene are MGHRA and YSYEKL. The protocol was immunoSEQ multiplex PCR, while the TCRdb copy is restricted to in-frame clones and leaves out a portion. Of about 27,000 clones detected, approximately 72% appear once; the ten largest clones hold approximately 3.5%. The TCR sequence derives from a human donor with classical Hodgkin lymphoma. The chain links TRBV4-1 to TRBJ2-7; D is possibly TRBD1 (5 bases). Here the sequenced sample was peripheral blood mononuclear cells (PBMCs), taken before the fourth cycle of nivolumab. Written as DNA, the CDR3 is TGCGCCAGCAGCCAAGATCCAGGGATCGGCGAGCAGTACTTC. Protein sequence: CASSQDPGIGEQYF.